This T cell receptor (beta chain) was recovered during a study of CD8 T cells in ankylosing spondylitis. In this sample, this clonotype turned up once. The antigen is unknown. Study findings and constraints: There was reportedly significant enrichment of clones that were disease-linked in matched ankylosing spondylitis synovial fluid. Before this, some motif variants had been reported in reactive arthritis synovial fluid and blood. The study identified a TCR beta motif of roughly eight highly homologous variants that appeared characteristic of ankylosing spondylitis blood.

Scientists made TCR beta libraries using quantitative 5'-RACE with molecular barcodes. TCRdb ran MiXCR on the 5' RACE reads and lists one entry per CDR3 protein. The sample yields around 90,000 distinct CDR3 sequences, 25% to 35% seen once. CDR3 length equals 14 residues. With 8 bases removed from V and 10 bases from J, the gap between germline ends came to 21 bases. The chain links TRBV12-3 or TRBV12-4 to TRBJ2-1; D possibly corresponds to TRBD2 (6 bases). The clonotype originates from a male donor with ankylosing spondylitis or in good health (not recorded which). The specimen was blood, either unsorted or a sorted T cell fraction (not recorded which). The CDR3 nucleotides read TGTGCCAGCGGCCCCACGTGGGGTGCGGGGGAGCAGTTCTTC. It translates to CASGPTWGAGEQFF.